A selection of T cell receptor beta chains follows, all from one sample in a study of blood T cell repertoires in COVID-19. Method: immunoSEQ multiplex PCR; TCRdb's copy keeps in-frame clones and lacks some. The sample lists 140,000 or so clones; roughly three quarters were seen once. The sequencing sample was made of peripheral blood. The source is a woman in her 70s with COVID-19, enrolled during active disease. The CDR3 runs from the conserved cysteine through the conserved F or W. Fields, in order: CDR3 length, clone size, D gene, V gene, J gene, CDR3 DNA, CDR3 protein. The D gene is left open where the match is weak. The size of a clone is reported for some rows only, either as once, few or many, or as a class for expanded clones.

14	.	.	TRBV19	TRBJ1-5	TGTGCCAGTAGGCAAGTGGCAGGCAATCAGCCCCAGCATTTT	CASRQVAGNQPQHF
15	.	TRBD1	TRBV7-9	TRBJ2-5	TGTGCCAGCAGCATCCGACAGGGTCGGTTGGAGACCCAGTACTTC	CASSIRQGRLETQYF
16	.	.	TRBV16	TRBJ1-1	TGTGCCAGCAGCCAAAACCTAGTGGGGGCAAACACTGAAGCTTTCTTT	CASSQNLVGANTEAFF
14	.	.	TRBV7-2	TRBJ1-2	TGTGCCAGCAGCCCCAGGGTAATAGATGGTGGCTACACCTTC	CASSPRVIDGGYTF
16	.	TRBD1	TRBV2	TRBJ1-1	TGTGCCAGCAGTGCCTTTGGACAGGGGGGTGACACTGAAGCTTTCTTT	CASSAFGQGGDTEAFF
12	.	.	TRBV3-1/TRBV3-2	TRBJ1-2	TGTGCCAGCAGCCGCGCGGGTCTTGGCTACACCTTC	CASSRAGLGYTF
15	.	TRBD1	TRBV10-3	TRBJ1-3	TGTGCCATCAGTGGCGACAGGGGGCTGGGAAACACCATATATTTT	CAISGDRGLGNTIYF
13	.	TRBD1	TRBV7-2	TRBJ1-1	TGTGCCAGCAGCTTATCAGACAGGGCTGAAGCTTTCTTT	CASSLSDRAEAFF
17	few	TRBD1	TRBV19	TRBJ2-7	TGTGCCAGTAGTAGAGCCTCCGGGACAGTAAGCTCCTACGAGCAGTACTTC	CASSRASGTVSSYEQYF
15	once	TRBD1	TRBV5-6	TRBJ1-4	TGTGCCAGCAGCAGGACCGGGACAGGGAATGAAAAACTGTTTTTT	CASSRTGTGNEKLFF
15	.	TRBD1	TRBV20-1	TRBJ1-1	TGCAGTGCTAGTGCCCTCAGGGGGTTGAACACTGAAGCTTTCTTT	CSASALRGLNTEAFF
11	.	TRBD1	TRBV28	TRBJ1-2	TGTGCCACCACAGGGGTCTATGGCTACACCTTC	CATTGVYGYTF
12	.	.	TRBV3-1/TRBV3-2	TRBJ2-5	TGTGCCAGCAGCTCAAGAGCAGAGACCCAGTACTTC	CASSSRAETQYF
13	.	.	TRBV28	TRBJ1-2	TGTGCCAGCAGTTTAGTAGTTAACTATGGCTACACCTTC	CASSLVVNYGYTF
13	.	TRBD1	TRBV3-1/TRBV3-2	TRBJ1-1	TGTGCCAGCAGCCGTGGTCAGGGGGCTGAAGCTTTCTTT	CASSRGQGAEAFF
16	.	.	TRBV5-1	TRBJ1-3	TGCGCCAGCAGCTTGAATCACAGATACTCTGGAAACACCATATATTTT	CASSLNHRYSGNTIYF
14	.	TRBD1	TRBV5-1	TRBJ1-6	TGCGCCAGCAGCTCGACAGGGGTGAATTCACCCCTCCACTTT	CASSSTGVNSPLHF
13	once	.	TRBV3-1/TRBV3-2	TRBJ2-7	TGTGCCAGCAGCCAAGGTGGCCCCTACGAGCAGTACTTC	CASSQGGPYEQYF
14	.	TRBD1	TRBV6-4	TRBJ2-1	TGTGCCTCCTCCGGGGACAGATCCTACAATGAGCAGTTCTTC	CASSGDRSYNEQFF
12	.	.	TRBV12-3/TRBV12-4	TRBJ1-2	TGTGCCAGCAGCCGGGACTCGGAGGGCTACACCTTC	CASSRDSEGYTF
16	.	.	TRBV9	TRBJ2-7	TGTGCCAGCAGCTCGGGGGGCTCGCTCGGCTCCTACGAGCAGTACTTC	CASSSGGSLGSYEQYF
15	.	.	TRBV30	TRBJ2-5	TGTGCCTGGAGTTTTGGAGCGCCGGGCCAAGAGACCCAGTACTTC	CAWSFGAPGQETQYF
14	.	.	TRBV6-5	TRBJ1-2	TGTGCCAGCAGCCGCGGGGCAGCTAACTATGGCTACACCTTC	CASSRGAANYGYTF
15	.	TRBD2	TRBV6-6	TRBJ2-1	TGTGCCAGCAGCCAACTTGGACGGCGGGGGAATGAGCAGTTCTTC	CASSQLGRRGNEQFF
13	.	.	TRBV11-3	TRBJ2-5	TGTGCCAGCAGCTTAAGGGGCCGAGAGACCCAGTACTTC	CASSLRGRETQYF
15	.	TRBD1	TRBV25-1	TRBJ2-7	TGTGCCAGCAGTGAGAAGTCAGGGGGCTCCTACGAGCAGTACTTC	CASSEKSGGSYEQYF
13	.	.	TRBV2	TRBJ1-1	TGTGCCAGCAAGGGCAGGGGGAACACTGAAGCTTTCTTT	CASKGRGNTEAFF
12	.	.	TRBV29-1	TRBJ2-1	TGCAGCGGGACGGAAGGCGGGAATGAGCAGTTCTTC	CSGTEGGNEQFF
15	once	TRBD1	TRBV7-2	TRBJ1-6	TGTGCCAGCAGCTCAGGGGGCCGCTATAATTCACCCCTCCACTTT	CASSSGGRYNSPLHF
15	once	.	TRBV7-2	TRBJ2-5	TGTGCCAGCAGCTTAGGGTCCGGGACTCAAGAGACCCAGTACTTC	CASSLGSGTQETQYF
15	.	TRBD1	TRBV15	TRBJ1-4	TGTGCCACCAGGCGGGCCAGGGACAGTGCTGAAAAACTGTTTTTT	CATRRARDSAEKLFF
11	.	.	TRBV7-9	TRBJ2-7	TGTGCCAGCACTCAGGACTACGAGCAGTACTTC	CASTQDYEQYF
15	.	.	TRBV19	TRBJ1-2	TGTGCCAGTAGTATCACATCACAGGCCCCCTATGGCTACACCTTC	CASSITSQAPYGYTF
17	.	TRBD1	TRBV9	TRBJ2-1	TGTGCCAGCAGCCTCCCGGGACAGGGCGGTACCTACAATGAGCAGTTCTTC	CASSLPGQGGTYNEQFF
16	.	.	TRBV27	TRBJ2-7	TGTGCCAGCAGTTTAGGTGGGACAAAAGCATCCTACGAGCAGTACTTC	CASSLGGTKASYEQYF
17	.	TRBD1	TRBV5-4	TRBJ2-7	TGTGCCAGCAGCTTGGCCCGTCGACAGGGGGCGGACTACGAGCAGTACTTC	CASSLARRQGADYEQYF
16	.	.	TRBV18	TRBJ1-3	TGTGCCAGCTCACCAACAAGACAGTCCCTCGGAAACACCATATATTTT	CASSPTRQSLGNTIYF
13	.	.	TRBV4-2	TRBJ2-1	TGTGCCAGCAGCCAAGGATCGGGAAATGAGCAGTTCTTC	CASSQGSGNEQFF
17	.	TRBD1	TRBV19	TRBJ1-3	TGTGCCAGTAGCCCAATCGGGACAGGACGATATGGAAACACCATATATTTT	CASSPIGTGRYGNTIYF
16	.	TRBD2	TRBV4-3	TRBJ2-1	TGCGCCAGCAGCCAAGATCGCGGGGGGGCCGGCAATGAGCAGTTCTTC	CASSQDRGGAGNEQFF
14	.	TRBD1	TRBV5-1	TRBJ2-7	TGCGCCAGCAGTTCCGGGACAGGGGGCGACGAGCAGTACTTC	CASSSGTGGDEQYF
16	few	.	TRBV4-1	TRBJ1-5	TGCGCCAGCAGCCAAGCAGGGGCTCAGGTCAATCAGCCCCAGCATTTT	CASSQAGAQVNQPQHF
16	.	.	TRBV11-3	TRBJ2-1	TGTGCCAGCAGCCTCCACCCCCCCCCGCGGGACAATGAGCAGTTCTTC	CASSLHPPPRDNEQFF
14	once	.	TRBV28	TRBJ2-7	TGTGCCAGCAGGATGGAGGTCAGATCCTACGAGCAGTACTTC	CASRMEVRSYEQYF
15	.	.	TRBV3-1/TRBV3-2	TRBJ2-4	TGTGCCAGCAGCCAAGGAGTCTCGAGCCCAAACATTCAGTACTTC	CASSQGVSSPNIQYF
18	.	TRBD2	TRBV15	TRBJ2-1	TGTGCCACCAGCAGAGATAGGCAAGGCGGGGGGGCCAGGAATGAGCAGTTCTTC	CATSRDRQGGGARNEQFF
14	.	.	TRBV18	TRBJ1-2	TGTGCCAGCTCACCACCCGGGGGGGTTCATGGCTACACCTTC	CASSPPGGVHGYTF
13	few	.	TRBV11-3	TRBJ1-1	TGTGCCAGCAGCTCTATGATGAACACTGAAGCTTTCTTT	CASSSMMNTEAFF
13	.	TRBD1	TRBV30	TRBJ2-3	TGTGCCGGACAGGCAGCCAAAACAGATACGCAGTATTTT	CAGQAAKTDTQYF
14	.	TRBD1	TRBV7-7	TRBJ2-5	TGTGCTAGCAGCTCCGACAGGGGAGGAGAGACCCAGTACTTC	CASSSDRGGETQYF
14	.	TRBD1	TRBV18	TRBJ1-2	TGTGCCAGCTCACGAAACCAGGGGGACTCTGGCTACACCTTC	CASSRNQGDSGYTF
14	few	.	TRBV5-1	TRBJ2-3	TGCGCCAGCGGGGGGGGCCCAACCACAGATACGCAGTATTTT	CASGGGPTTDTQYF
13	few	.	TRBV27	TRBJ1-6	TGTGCCAGCAGGCGTGCGGAATATTCACCCCTCCACTTT	CASRRAEYSPLHF
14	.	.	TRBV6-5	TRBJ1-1	TGTGCCAGCAGTTACTCCGAGGGAAACACTGAAGCTTTCTTT	CASSYSEGNTEAFF
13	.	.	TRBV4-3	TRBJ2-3	TGCGCCAGCAGCCAAGGAGTTCCAGATACGCAGTATTTT	CASSQGVPDTQYF